This T cell receptor beta chain originates from a study of CD4+ T cells in melanoma (dated by TCRdb to 2022 to 2024). Regarding the research as a whole: Neoantigen-specific CD4+ T cells in human melanoma were what the study investigated. Beyond this particular receptor, the publication reports: Neoantigen-specific CD4+ T cells were reported to be correlated with the function of CD8+ T cells, macrophages and B cells. Neoantigen-specific CD4+ T cells in melanoma were reported to show diverse differentiation states.

The donors were people with melanoma. Note on this clone: No cognate antigen has been identified for it. Base qualities are not at hand, and no much larger clone is one base apart.

The library came from the immunoSEQ multiplex PCR assay. The table comes from immuneACCESS by way of TCRdb, which keeps in-frame sequences with V and J called. Part of the clones is missing from these tables; in studies checked, under half for an unresolved V gene and the rest for unknown reasons. The table for this sample lists around 20,000 clones; 83% of them were counted only once. The ten biggest clones cover roughly 4.9% of the sample. V is pruned by 3 bases and J by 0 bases, leaving 3 bases of the junction without a gene match. Per the germline V gene (reference sequence), LNHDA is the CDR1 and SQIVND is the CDR2. The CDR3 runs 16 amino acids, cysteine and phenylalanine included. The only DNA kept is the CDR3, 48 bases in frame from the first base.

The receptor chain draws on TRBV19 and TRBJ2-1, with 9 bases matching TRBD1. Material: cells from a culture (not recorded whether cultured in vitro). The source of this sequence is a human donor with melanoma. The CDR3 in this case is CASSIGGQGSYNEQFF. The sequence in DNA is TGTGCCAGTAGTATTGGGGGACAGGGCTCCTACAATGAGCAGTTCTTC.